This entry describes one T cell receptor beta chain. What it binds is not known. CDR3 length equals 13 residues. CDR1 MNHEY and CDR2 SMNVEV come from the germline V gene (reference sequence). V lost 2 bases, J lost 8 bases, and 12 bases lay in between. With 60 Vbeta and 13 Jbeta primers, the PCR was carried out. Profiling relied on immunoSEQ multiplex PCR, and the TCRdb table lists in-frame clones only, not all of them. Of 150,000 to 200,000 clones in the sample, around 78% were seen once. This specimen belongs to a study of cytomegalovirus exposure and HLA in healthy donors. Regarding the study as a whole: A later analysis associated around 17,000 TCR beta sequences with HLA alleles at a 0.05 false discovery rate. For presence/absence analyses, sequencing depth was assumed to be roughly uniform across donors. As confirmed in vitro, three CMV-associated chains were specific for CMV antigens. It was reportedly the case that the classifier diagnosed cytomegalovirus status with high specificity and sensitivity.

The TCR was taken from a young man in good health and CMV-seronegative. The sequenced sample was PBMCs. The rearrangement uses TRBV27 and TRBJ1-2, with D perhaps matching TRBD1 (6 bases). The CDR3 spells CASSLLEGGGYTF. The DNA of the CDR3 is TGTGCCAGCAGTTTACTCGAGGGGGGGGGCTACACCTTC.